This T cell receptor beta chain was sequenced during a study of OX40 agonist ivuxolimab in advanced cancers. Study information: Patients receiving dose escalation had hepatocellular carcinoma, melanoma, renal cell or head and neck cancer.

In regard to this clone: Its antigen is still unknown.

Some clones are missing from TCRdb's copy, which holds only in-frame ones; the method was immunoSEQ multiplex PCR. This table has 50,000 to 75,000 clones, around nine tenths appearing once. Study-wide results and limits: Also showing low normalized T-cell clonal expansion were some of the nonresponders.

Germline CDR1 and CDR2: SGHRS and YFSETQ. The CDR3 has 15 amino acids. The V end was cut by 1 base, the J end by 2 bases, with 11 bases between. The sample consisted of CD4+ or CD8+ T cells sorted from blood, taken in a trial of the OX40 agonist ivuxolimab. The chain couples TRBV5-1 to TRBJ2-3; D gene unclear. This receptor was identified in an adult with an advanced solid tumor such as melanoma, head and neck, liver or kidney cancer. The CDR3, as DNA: TGCGCCAGCAGCTTGTCCGGGCGGACCACAGATACGCAGTATTTT. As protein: CASSLSGRTTDTQYF.